This is a list of T cell receptor beta chains from one sample in a study of T-cell memory formation after mild COVID-19. Using its own MiXCR run on the 5' RACE reads, TCRdb lists one record per CDR3 protein. Of more than 350,000 distinct CDR3 sequences listed, 15% to 20% are singletons. Sequencing was performed on PBMCs or a T cell subset sorted from them (not recorded which). These receptors all come from a man aged 18 to 29 who had mild COVID-19 (a few samples of this study predate the infection). Cell type and time point are not known. CDR3s include the opening cysteine and the closing phenylalanine or tryptophan. Fields, in order: V gene, J gene, D gene, clone size, CDR3 DNA, CDR3 protein. D genes are given only for firm matches. Clone size is not always given. Where it is, it says once, few, many or a class for expanded clones.

v_call: TRBV7-2; j_call: TRBJ2-5; d_call: NA; clone_size: few; cdr3_nt: TGTGCCAGCAGCTTATTTTCGGGAATCCAAGAGACCCAGTACTTC; cdr3_aa: CASSLFSGIQETQYF
v_call: TRBV4-1; j_call: TRBJ1-1; d_call: NA; clone_size: NA; cdr3_nt: TGCGCCAGCAGCCGACAGCCGAACACTGAAGCTTTCTTT; cdr3_aa: CASSRQPNTEAFF
v_call: TRBV5-1; j_call: TRBJ2-6; d_call: NA; clone_size: few; cdr3_nt: TGCGCCAGCAGCTGGGAGAGGACAACTGGGGCCAACGTCCTGACTTTC; cdr3_aa: CASSWERTTGANVLTF
v_call: TRBV7-9; j_call: TRBJ2-5; d_call: NA; clone_size: NA; cdr3_nt: TGTGCCAGCAGCTTTTTATCTTCGGAAGGAGAGACCCAGTACTTC; cdr3_aa: CASSFLSSEGETQYF
v_call: TRBV7-2; j_call: TRBJ2-7; d_call: NA; clone_size: NA; cdr3_nt: TGTGCCAGCAGCTTAGAGCGGTTAGGGGCAGGGGAGCAGTACTTC; cdr3_aa: CASSLERLGAGEQYF
v_call: TRBV12-3/TRBV12-4; j_call: TRBJ2-2; d_call: NA; clone_size: many; cdr3_nt: TGTGCCAGCAGTTTAGATCGGGGTTACACCGGGGAGCTGTTTTTT; cdr3_aa: CASSLDRGYTGELFF
v_call: TRBV5-1; j_call: TRBJ2-2; d_call: TRBD2; clone_size: NA; cdr3_nt: TGCGCCAGCAGGCAACCCCGAGCGGGACCTACCACCGGGGAGCTGTTTTTT; cdr3_aa: CASRQPRAGPTTGELFF
v_call: TRBV4-3; j_call: TRBJ2-1; d_call: NA; clone_size: few; cdr3_nt: TGCGCCAGCAGCCAAGCGGGCGGTATTGGATACAATGAGCAGTTCTTC; cdr3_aa: CASSQAGGIGYNEQFF
v_call: TRBV6-5; j_call: TRBJ1-5; d_call: TRBD1; clone_size: NA; cdr3_nt: TGTGCCAGCAGACAGACAGGGTATGGAGGGCAGCCCCAGCATTTT; cdr3_aa: CASRQTGYGGQPQHF
v_call: TRBV6-2/TRBV6-3; j_call: TRBJ2-3; d_call: NA; clone_size: NA; cdr3_nt: TGTGCCAGCAGTTTCTTCTATCACCCAGATACGCAGTATTTT; cdr3_aa: CASSFFYHPDTQYF
v_call: TRBV20-1; j_call: TRBJ2-4; d_call: NA; clone_size: NA; cdr3_nt: TGCAGTGCTACTCGGGGACGGAACATTCAGTACTTC; cdr3_aa: CSATRGRNIQYF
v_call: TRBV2; j_call: TRBJ2-2; d_call: NA; clone_size: few; cdr3_nt: TGTGCCAGCAGTGAAGCCGAATCGGGGGGCCCACTGAGCACCGGGGAGCTGTTTTTT; cdr3_aa: CASSEAESGGPLSTGELFF
v_call: TRBV27; j_call: TRBJ1-6; d_call: NA; clone_size: few; cdr3_nt: TGTGCCAGCAGCCCGTGGGGTTTTGATTCACCCCTCCACTTT; cdr3_aa: CASSPWGFDSPLHF
v_call: TRBV7-9; j_call: TRBJ2-5; d_call: NA; clone_size: NA; cdr3_nt: TGTGCCAGCAGCTCGACACTAACAGGGTACCAAGAGACCCAGTACTTC; cdr3_aa: CASSSTLTGYQETQYF
v_call: TRBV10-1; j_call: TRBJ2-1; d_call: NA; clone_size: NA; cdr3_nt: TGCGCCAGCAGTGGTCGCTCCTACAATGAGCAGTTCTTC; cdr3_aa: CASSGRSYNEQFF
v_call: TRBV9; j_call: TRBJ2-3; d_call: NA; clone_size: few; cdr3_nt: TGTGCCAGCAGCGAACTTCGCCGGGGGTTAGCGGATACGCAGTATTTT; cdr3_aa: CASSELRRGLADTQYF
v_call: TRBV19; j_call: TRBJ1-5; d_call: NA; clone_size: NA; cdr3_nt: TGTGCCAGTACCTTATGGGGGGGTGCGGATCAGCCCCAGCATTTT; cdr3_aa: CASTLWGGADQPQHF
v_call: TRBV7-2; j_call: TRBJ1-1; d_call: TRBD1; clone_size: few; cdr3_nt: TGTGCCAGCAGCCGAAAGTCCGGGACAGGGTCGAGGGCTTTCTTT; cdr3_aa: CASSRKSGTGSRAFF
v_call: TRBV4-2; j_call: TRBJ2-7; d_call: NA; clone_size: NA; cdr3_nt: TGTGCCAGCAGCCAAGATATGGACGGGCGCGAGCAGTACTTC; cdr3_aa: CASSQDMDGREQYF
v_call: TRBV6-5; j_call: TRBJ2-3; d_call: TRBD1; clone_size: few; cdr3_nt: TGTGCCAGCAGTTACTCGATGGGACAGGGAGCAGATACGCAGTATTTT; cdr3_aa: CASSYSMGQGADTQYF
v_call: TRBV4-1; j_call: TRBJ1-1; d_call: NA; clone_size: many; cdr3_nt: TGCGCCAGCAGCCAAATCGTACAGGGTGTACCTGAAGCTTTCTTT; cdr3_aa: CASSQIVQGVPEAFF
v_call: TRBV4-3; j_call: TRBJ1-5; d_call: NA; clone_size: NA; cdr3_nt: TGCGCCAGCAGCCAAGACCTGGTGAACAATCAGCCCCAGCATTTT; cdr3_aa: CASSQDLVNNQPQHF
v_call: TRBV6-5; j_call: TRBJ2-1; d_call: TRBD1; clone_size: few; cdr3_nt: TGTGCCAGCAGCCGGACAGGTACACTCGGTGAGCAGTTCTTC; cdr3_aa: CASSRTGTLGEQFF
v_call: TRBV20-1; j_call: TRBJ2-3; d_call: TRBD2; clone_size: few; cdr3_nt: TGCAGTGCTAGCATAGCGGGGGCCCCAGATACGCAGTATTTT; cdr3_aa: CSASIAGAPDTQYF
v_call: TRBV29-1; j_call: TRBJ2-6; d_call: NA; clone_size: NA; cdr3_nt: TGCAGCGTTTCCTCATCTGGGGCCAACGTCCTGACTTTC; cdr3_aa: CSVSSSGANVLTF
v_call: TRBV20-1; j_call: TRBJ2-5; d_call: NA; clone_size: NA; cdr3_nt: TGCAGTGCTAGAGACCGGGAGCGAGCGGAGACCCAGTACTTC; cdr3_aa: CSARDRERAETQYF
v_call: TRBV2; j_call: TRBJ2-1; d_call: TRBD2; clone_size: NA; cdr3_nt: TGTGCCAGCAGGTGGACTAGCGGGGACTCCTACAATGAGCAGTTCTTC; cdr3_aa: CASRWTSGDSYNEQFF